Listed below are T cell receptor beta chains from one sample, sequenced in a study of CD8 T cells in ankylosing spondylitis. TCRdb re-called the 5' RACE reads with MiXCR, one entry per CDR3 protein. The sample has about 240,000 distinct CDR3 sequences, 8% to 9.5% seen once. Source material: blood, either unsorted or a sorted T cell fraction (not recorded which). The source of these receptors is a male donor with ankylosing spondylitis or in good health (not recorded which). The conserved cysteine and the conserved F or W are not part of the CDR3 here. D genes are given only for firm matches.

V: TRBV4-1
D: -
J: TRBJ1-1
CDR3: ASSQDPQWGMNTEAF

V: TRBV29-1
D: -
J: TRBJ1-1
CDR3: SVDQTGFDTEAF

V: TRBV7-9
D: -
J: TRBJ1-5
CDR3: ASSRGKVDQPQH

V: TRBV29-1
D: -
J: TRBJ2-7
CDR3: SVVSQAAVGEQY

V: TRBV2
D: TRBD1
J: TRBJ2-3
CDR3: ASSERDRRTDTQY

V: TRBV21-1
D: -
J: TRBJ1-6
CDR3: ASSKQDRAEWGNSPLH

V: TRBV14
D: TRBD2
J: TRBJ2-1
CDR3: ASRRLNGTSGHNEQF

V: TRBV10-3
D: TRBD2
J: TRBJ2-7
CDR3: AIRGTSGDYEQY

V: TRBV7-3
D: -
J: TRBJ2-4
CDR3: ASSPTGGQTPNVQY

V: TRBV7-2
D: -
J: TRBJ1-2
CDR3: ASSLGVTVIRNYGYT

V: TRBV7-2
D: -
J: TRBJ2-1
CDR3: ASSSFKTNEQF

V: TRBV7-2
D: -
J: TRBJ2-4
CDR3: ASSRGLGVTKNIQY

V: TRBV20-1
D: TRBD2
J: TRBJ2-5
CDR3: SATLAGGGQETQY

V: TRBV7-9
D: TRBD1
J: TRBJ1-3
CDR3: ASSSGTAAGNTIY

V: TRBV7-9
D: -
J: TRBJ1-4
CDR3: ASSLVNEKLF

V: TRBV12-3/TRBV12-4
D: -
J: TRBJ2-6
CDR3: ASRQGAGANVLT

V: TRBV5-1
D: -
J: TRBJ1-3
CDR3: ASSSPGGATGNTIY

V: TRBV7-8
D: -
J: TRBJ1-4
CDR3: ASRPRKASGEKLF

V: TRBV3-1
D: TRBD1
J: TRBJ1-1
CDR3: ASSQPRTGGEDTEAF

V: TRBV2
D: TRBD1
J: TRBJ2-5
CDR3: AILRGSAETQY

V: TRBV12-5
D: TRBD1
J: TRBJ2-1
CDR3: ASGYGTGPNEQF

V: TRBV5-6
D: -
J: TRBJ2-5
CDR3: ASSLVGKTQY

V: TRBV5-1
D: -
J: TRBJ2-2
CDR3: ASSLGSGLSSGELF

V: TRBV12-3/TRBV12-4
D: -
J: TRBJ2-1
CDR3: ASSPPGGGVSEQF

V: TRBV7-8
D: TRBD2
J: TRBJ2-2
CDR3: ASSLGVAGGLNTGELF

V: TRBV12-3/TRBV12-4
D: -
J: TRBJ1-2
CDR3: ASSPEGLYGYT

V: TRBV20-1
D: -
J: TRBJ1-1
CDR3: SATGTRNTEAF

V: TRBV30
D: TRBD2
J: TRBJ2-1
CDR3: AWGLGAGYYNEQF

V: TRBV7-2
D: -
J: TRBJ1-1
CDR3: ASTLGRTHTEAF

V: TRBV7-8
D: -
J: TRBJ2-1
CDR3: ASSLIGSQGLVSNEQF

V: TRBV7-3
D: -
J: TRBJ2-1
CDR3: ASSLTEGAYNEQF

V: TRBV19
D: -
J: TRBJ1-5
CDR3: ASSFPTGGGQPQH

V: TRBV30
D: TRBD1
J: TRBJ1-6
CDR3: AWSRDRLGDYNSPLH

V: TRBV21-1
D: -
J: TRBJ2-2
CDR3: ASSKEKRETGELF

V: TRBV3-1
D: TRBD2
J: TRBJ2-1
CDR3: ASSPYLLGTTGGPNEQF

V: TRBV5-1
D: -
J: TRBJ2-7
CDR3: ASSFASGQSSYEQY

V: TRBV20-1
D: TRBD2
J: TRBJ2-1
CDR3: SAKVGGGGYNEQF

V: TRBV4-2
D: -
J: TRBJ2-3
CDR3: ASSQEEADTQY

V: TRBV7-8
D: TRBD2
J: TRBJ2-1
CDR3: ASTTSGGPYNEQF

V: TRBV10-3
D: TRBD2
J: TRBJ2-1
CDR3: AIGMSGGGNEQF

V: TRBV5-5
D: -
J: TRBJ2-3
CDR3: ASSSTTPSVSDTQY

V: TRBV10-3
D: -
J: TRBJ2-7
CDR3: AISVGGESHEQY